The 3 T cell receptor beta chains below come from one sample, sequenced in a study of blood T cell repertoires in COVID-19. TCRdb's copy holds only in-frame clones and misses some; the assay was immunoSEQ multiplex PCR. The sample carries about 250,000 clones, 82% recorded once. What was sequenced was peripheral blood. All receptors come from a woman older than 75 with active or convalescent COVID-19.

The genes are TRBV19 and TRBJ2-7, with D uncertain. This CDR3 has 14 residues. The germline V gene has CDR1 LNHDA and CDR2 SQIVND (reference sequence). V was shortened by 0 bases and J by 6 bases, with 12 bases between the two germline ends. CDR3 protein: CASSIDGQVGEQYF. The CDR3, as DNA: TGTGCCAGTAGTATAGACGGCCAGGTCGGCGAGCAGTACTTC.

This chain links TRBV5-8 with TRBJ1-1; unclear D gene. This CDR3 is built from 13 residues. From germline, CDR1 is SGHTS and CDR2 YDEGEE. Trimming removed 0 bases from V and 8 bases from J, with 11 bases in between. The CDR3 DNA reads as TGTGCCAGCAGCTTGGACGGAGGACGAGAAGCTTTCTTT. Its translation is CASSLDGGREAFF.

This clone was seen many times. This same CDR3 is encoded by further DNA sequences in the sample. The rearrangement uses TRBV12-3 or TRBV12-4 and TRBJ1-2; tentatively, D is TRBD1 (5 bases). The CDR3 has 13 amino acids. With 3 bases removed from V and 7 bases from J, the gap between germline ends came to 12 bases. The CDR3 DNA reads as TGTGCCAGCAGTTTCGGGTCGGGGGGTGGCTACACCTTC. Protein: CASSFGSGGGYTF.